This is a list of T cell receptor beta chains from one sample in a study of T cell clusters in autoimmune cytopenias. Each CDR3 protein gets one entry in TCRdb, which reprocessed the multiplex PCR reads and gives no DNA. The sample includes roughly 10,000 distinct CDR3 sequences. This sample also appeared in a second study, on T cell repertoires in aging, cancer and after chemotherapy.

The sequencing input was peripheral blood. The receptors stem from a human donor in good health. The CDR3 runs from the conserved cysteine through the conserved F or W. Each record gives: clone size, V gene, J gene, CDR3 protein. Rows give clone size only sometimes, using once, few, many, or a class for an expanded clone.

clone_size: NA
v_call: TRBV30
j_call: TRBJ2-7
cdr3_aa: CAWSVPPRLARTYEQYF

clone_size: NA
v_call: TRBV5-5
j_call: TRBJ2-3
cdr3_aa: CASSWEEVTDTQYF

clone_size: NA
v_call: TRBV29-1
j_call: TRBJ1-2
cdr3_aa: CSVEGQGSGGYTF

clone_size: NA
v_call: TRBV19
j_call: TRBJ2-7
cdr3_aa: CASSTPGQGDYEQYF

clone_size: NA
v_call: TRBV27
j_call: TRBJ1-2
cdr3_aa: CASSLGAGLAYGYTF

clone_size: NA
v_call: TRBV18
j_call: TRBJ1-4
cdr3_aa: CASSPARERQEKLFF

clone_size: NA
v_call: TRBV5-4
j_call: TRBJ2-3
cdr3_aa: CASSLGGRNTDTQYF

clone_size: NA
v_call: TRBV12-3/TRBV12-4
j_call: TRBJ2-3
cdr3_aa: CASSLGPSGATDTQYF

clone_size: NA
v_call: TRBV5-6
j_call: TRBJ2-3
cdr3_aa: CASSQGLAGVTTDTQYF

clone_size: NA
v_call: TRBV30
j_call: TRBJ1-4
cdr3_aa: CAWNSPGKLFF

clone_size: NA
v_call: TRBV7-2
j_call: TRBJ1-1
cdr3_aa: CASSSGGGGGTEAFF

clone_size: medium-sized
v_call: TRBV29-1
j_call: TRBJ2-5
cdr3_aa: CSVARTGQETQYF

clone_size: NA
v_call: TRBV6-6
j_call: TRBJ2-3
cdr3_aa: CASNRLAGAGTQYF

clone_size: NA
v_call: TRBV27
j_call: TRBJ2-3
cdr3_aa: CASSLFDRNTAAESTDTQYF

clone_size: NA
v_call: TRBV30
j_call: TRBJ1-5
cdr3_aa: CAWSLWQGGNQPQHF

clone_size: NA
v_call: TRBV30
j_call: TRBJ2-5
cdr3_aa: CAWSGGTGGLQETQYF

clone_size: NA
v_call: TRBV6-5
j_call: TRBJ1-6
cdr3_aa: CASSYSLRDGRYNSPLHF

clone_size: NA
v_call: TRBV30
j_call: TRBJ2-1
cdr3_aa: CAWTAAVGLGGEQFF

clone_size: NA
v_call: TRBV19
j_call: TRBJ1-1
cdr3_aa: CASSMSAGEAFF

clone_size: NA
v_call: TRBV29-1
j_call: TRBJ2-7
cdr3_aa: CSVARGGGKDEQYF

clone_size: NA
v_call: TRBV6-6
j_call: TRBJ1-5
cdr3_aa: CASSQGQPQHF

clone_size: NA
v_call: TRBV5-4
j_call: TRBJ1-2
cdr3_aa: CASSVGTEVYGYTF

clone_size: NA
v_call: TRBV6-1
j_call: TRBJ1-5
cdr3_aa: CASSAVQEGIQPQHF

clone_size: NA
v_call: TRBV5-4
j_call: TRBJ2-3
cdr3_aa: CASSSGTSGSIPDTQYF

clone_size: NA
v_call: TRBV6-2/TRBV6-3
j_call: TRBJ2-3
cdr3_aa: CASSRDSTDTQYF

clone_size: NA
v_call: TRBV5-6
j_call: TRBJ2-7
cdr3_aa: CASSLHAGLGLYF

clone_size: medium-sized
v_call: TRBV29-1
j_call: TRBJ2-6
cdr3_aa: CSVERVPGANVLTF

clone_size: NA
v_call: TRBV6-1
j_call: TRBJ2-3
cdr3_aa: CASSEGGGSTDTQYF

clone_size: medium-sized
v_call: TRBV10-1
j_call: TRBJ2-3
cdr3_aa: CASSQLETDTQYF

clone_size: NA
v_call: TRBV6-1
j_call: TRBJ2-1
cdr3_aa: CASSPYNRGRPFF

clone_size: NA
v_call: TRBV19
j_call: TRBJ2-6
cdr3_aa: CASSIDDRGQGSSGANVLTF

clone_size: NA
v_call: TRBV19
j_call: TRBJ2-5
cdr3_aa: CASSIGGRYQETQYF

clone_size: medium-sized
v_call: TRBV29-1
j_call: TRBJ2-7
cdr3_aa: CSAEENYEQYF

clone_size: NA
v_call: TRBV29-1
j_call: TRBJ1-5
cdr3_aa: CSVAGANQPQHF

clone_size: NA
v_call: TRBV5-6
j_call: TRBJ2-3
cdr3_aa: CASSQDTLDTPDTQYF

clone_size: NA
v_call: TRBV18
j_call: TRBJ2-7
cdr3_aa: CASSPPGTSQYF

clone_size: NA
v_call: TRBV24-1
j_call: TRBJ1-1
cdr3_aa: CATSDFGQGKWTEAFF

clone_size: NA
v_call: TRBV11-1
j_call: TRBJ1-6
cdr3_aa: CASSSFRGGTEGSPLHF

clone_size: NA
v_call: TRBV24-1
j_call: TRBJ2-4
cdr3_aa: CATSDSRVGAKNIQYF

clone_size: NA
v_call: TRBV27
j_call: TRBJ2-1
cdr3_aa: CASSLPPKGSRAYNRQFF

clone_size: NA
v_call: TRBV27
j_call: TRBJ1-6
cdr3_aa: CASKTGSGSYNSPLHF

clone_size: NA
v_call: TRBV18
j_call: TRBJ2-4
cdr3_aa: CASSPTTGGLDIQYF

clone_size: NA
v_call: TRBV27
j_call: TRBJ2-7
cdr3_aa: CASSINPRVYEQYF

clone_size: NA
v_call: TRBV19
j_call: TRBJ2-2
cdr3_aa: CASKLGNTGELFF

clone_size: medium-sized
v_call: TRBV18
j_call: TRBJ2-2
cdr3_aa: CASSPLASGGNTGELFF

clone_size: NA
v_call: TRBV6-1
j_call: TRBJ1-4
cdr3_aa: CASAPLGTGEEKLFF

clone_size: NA
v_call: TRBV11-2
j_call: TRBJ2-3
cdr3_aa: CASSLIQGQGTDTQYF

clone_size: NA
v_call: TRBV6-5
j_call: TRBJ2-5
cdr3_aa: CASSGGAGTQYF

clone_size: medium-sized
v_call: TRBV29-1
j_call: TRBJ2-7
cdr3_aa: CSVATGGDEQYF

clone_size: NA
v_call: TRBV30
j_call: TRBJ1-5
cdr3_aa: CAWSVKFGTQPQHF

clone_size: NA
v_call: TRBV19
j_call: TRBJ1-2
cdr3_aa: CASSIRRENGYTF

clone_size: NA
v_call: TRBV7-6
j_call: TRBJ2-1
cdr3_aa: CASSLAQGGNEQFF

clone_size: NA
v_call: TRBV27
j_call: TRBJ2-2
cdr3_aa: CASSTLARLKTGELFF

clone_size: NA
v_call: TRBV6-6
j_call: TRBJ1-1
cdr3_aa: CASSWAGLSTEAFF